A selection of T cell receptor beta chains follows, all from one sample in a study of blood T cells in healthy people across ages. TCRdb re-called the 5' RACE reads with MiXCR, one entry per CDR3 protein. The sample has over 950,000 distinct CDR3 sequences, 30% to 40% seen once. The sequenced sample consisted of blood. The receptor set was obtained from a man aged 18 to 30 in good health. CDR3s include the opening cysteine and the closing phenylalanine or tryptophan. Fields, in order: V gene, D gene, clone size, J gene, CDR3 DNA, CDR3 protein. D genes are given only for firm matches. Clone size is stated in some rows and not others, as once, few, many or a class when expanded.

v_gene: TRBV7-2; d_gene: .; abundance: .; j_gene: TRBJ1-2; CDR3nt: TGTGCCAGCAGCTTAGAGCCAACTCACTATGGCTACACCTTC; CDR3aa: CASSLEPTHYGYTF
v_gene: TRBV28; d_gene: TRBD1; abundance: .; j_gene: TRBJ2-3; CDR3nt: TGTGCCAGCCTGGGGACAGGGGTAGATACGCAGTATTTT; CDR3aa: CASLGTGVDTQYF
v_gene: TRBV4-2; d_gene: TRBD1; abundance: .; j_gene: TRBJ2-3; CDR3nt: TGTGCCAGCAGCCAAGTCCTGTTAACGACAGGGGCAGATACGCAGTATTTT; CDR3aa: CASSQVLLTTGADTQYF
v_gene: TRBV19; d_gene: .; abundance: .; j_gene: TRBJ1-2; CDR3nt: TGTGCCAGTAGTACCGCGCGTGGCCACACCTTC; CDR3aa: CASSTARGHTF
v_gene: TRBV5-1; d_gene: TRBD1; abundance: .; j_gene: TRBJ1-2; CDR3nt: TGCGCCAGCAGCTTTCGACAGGGAAAACCCCATGGCTACACCTTC; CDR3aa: CASSFRQGKPHGYTF
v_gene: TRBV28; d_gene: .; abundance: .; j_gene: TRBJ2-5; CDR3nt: TGTGCCAGCAGTCTCTCCCTCCGGACTCCCGACCGGGAGCAGTACTTC; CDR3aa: CASSLSLRTPDREQYF
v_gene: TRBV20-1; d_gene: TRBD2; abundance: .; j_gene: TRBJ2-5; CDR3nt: TGCAGTGCTCCACTAGCGGGGGGTTATGAGACCCAGTACTTC; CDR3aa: CSAPLAGGYETQYF
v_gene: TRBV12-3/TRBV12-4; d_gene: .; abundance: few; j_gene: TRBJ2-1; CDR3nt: TGTGCCAGCAGTCCCGTTTGGAACAATGAGCAGTTCTTC; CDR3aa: CASSPVWNNEQFF
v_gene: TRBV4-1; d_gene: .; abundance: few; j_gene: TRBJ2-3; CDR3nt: TGCGCCAGCAGCCTTGGGATGGATACGGATACGCAGTATTTT; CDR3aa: CASSLGMDTDTQYF
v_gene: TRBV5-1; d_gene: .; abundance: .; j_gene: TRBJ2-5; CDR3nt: TGCGCCAGCAGCTTGCGAGGGGCCGACGAAGAGACCCAGTACTTC; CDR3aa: CASSLRGADEETQYF
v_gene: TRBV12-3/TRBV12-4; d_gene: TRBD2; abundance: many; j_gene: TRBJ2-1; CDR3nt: TGTGCCACCTCCGGGACTAGTACCTACAATGAGCAGTTCTTC; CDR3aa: CATSGTSTYNEQFF
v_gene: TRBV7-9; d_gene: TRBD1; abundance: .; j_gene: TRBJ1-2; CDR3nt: TGTGCCAGCAGCTTAGGGACAGGGACAATCTATGGCTACACCTTC; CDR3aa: CASSLGTGTIYGYTF
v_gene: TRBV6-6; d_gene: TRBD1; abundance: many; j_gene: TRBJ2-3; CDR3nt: TGTGCCAGCAGTTCGGACAGGGGTCGCGATACGCAGTATTTT; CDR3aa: CASSSDRGRDTQYF
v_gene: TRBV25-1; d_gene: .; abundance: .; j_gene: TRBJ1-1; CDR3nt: TGTGCCAGCTCCGGGACGACCACTGAAGCTTTCTTT; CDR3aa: CASSGTTTEAFF
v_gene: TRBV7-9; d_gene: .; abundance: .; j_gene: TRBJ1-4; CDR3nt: TGTGCCAGCAGCTACCCTAGCGGGGGGCGCCGAGAAAAACTGTTTTTT; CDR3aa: CASSYPSGGRREKLFF
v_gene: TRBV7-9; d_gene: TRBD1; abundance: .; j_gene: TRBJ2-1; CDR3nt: TGTGCCAGCAGCTTCACAGGGGAAAACTACAATGAGCAGTTCTTC; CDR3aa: CASSFTGENYNEQFF
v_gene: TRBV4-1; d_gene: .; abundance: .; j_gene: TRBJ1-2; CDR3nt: TGCGCCAGCAGCCATGGGGCTGGGGGCTACACCTTC; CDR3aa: CASSHGAGGYTF
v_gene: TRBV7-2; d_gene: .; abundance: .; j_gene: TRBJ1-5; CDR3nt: TGCGCCAGCAGCTCCGGGACCCCCAATCAGCCCCAGCATTTT; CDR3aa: CASSSGTPNQPQHF
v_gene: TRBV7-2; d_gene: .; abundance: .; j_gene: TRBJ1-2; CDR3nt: TGTGCCAGCAGCTTAGAGGTTCTCCGGGGCTATGGCTACACCTTC; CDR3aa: CASSLEVLRGYGYTF
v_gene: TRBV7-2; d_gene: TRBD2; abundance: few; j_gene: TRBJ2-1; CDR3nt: TGTGCCAGCAGCCGATTTGGACTAGCGGGGGAAGGGGACAATGAGCAGTTCTTC; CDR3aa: CASSRFGLAGEGDNEQFF
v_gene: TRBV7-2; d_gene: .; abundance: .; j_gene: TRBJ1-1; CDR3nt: TGTGCCAGCAGCCTAACTACAGACACTAGGGCTACTGAAGCTTTCTTT; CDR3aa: CASSLTTDTRATEAFF
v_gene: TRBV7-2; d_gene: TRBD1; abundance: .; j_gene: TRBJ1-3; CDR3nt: TGTGCCAGCAGCTTAGGAGGGGGCGACACCATATATTTT; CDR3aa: CASSLGGGDTIYF
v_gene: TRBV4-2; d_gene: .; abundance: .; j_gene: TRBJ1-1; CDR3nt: TGTGCCAGCACCCTAGGGAGTATGGCCCAACGGGACACTGAAGCTTTCTTT; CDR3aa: CASTLGSMAQRDTEAFF
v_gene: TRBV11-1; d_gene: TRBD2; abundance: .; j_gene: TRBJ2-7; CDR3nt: TGTGCCAGCAGCGAGGGACTAGTTGGGAACAATGAGCAGTACTTC; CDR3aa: CASSEGLVGNNEQYF
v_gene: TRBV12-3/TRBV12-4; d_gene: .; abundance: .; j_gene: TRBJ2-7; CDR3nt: TGTGCCAGCAGCCCGATGGCGGATTACAATGAGCAGTACTTC; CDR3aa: CASSPMADYNEQYF
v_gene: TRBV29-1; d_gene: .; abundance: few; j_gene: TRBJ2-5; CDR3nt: TGCAGCGCTCCATCCCGGGACGGCCCACAAGAGACCCAGTACTTC; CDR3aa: CSAPSRDGPQETQYF
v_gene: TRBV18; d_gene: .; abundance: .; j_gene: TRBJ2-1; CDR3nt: TGTGCCAGCTCACCACTCGGGACAACGCCGAATGAGCAGTTCTTC; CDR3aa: CASSPLGTTPNEQFF
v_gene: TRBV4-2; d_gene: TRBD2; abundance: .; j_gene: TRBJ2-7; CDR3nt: TGTGCCAGCAGCCAAGAGGAGCGGGGCGGCTACGAGCAGTACTTC; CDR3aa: CASSQEERGGYEQYF
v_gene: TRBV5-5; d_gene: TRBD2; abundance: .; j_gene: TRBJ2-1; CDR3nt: TGTGCCAGCAGCTTTCGCGGGGGGGCCAGGGAGCAGTTCTTC; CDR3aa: CASSFRGGAREQFF
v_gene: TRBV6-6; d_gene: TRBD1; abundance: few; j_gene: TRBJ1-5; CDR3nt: TGTGCCAGCAGAAATCAACAGGGGAGCAATCAGCCCCAGCATTTT; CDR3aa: CASRNQQGSNQPQHF
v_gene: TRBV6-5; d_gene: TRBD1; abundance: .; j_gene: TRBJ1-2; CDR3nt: TGTGCCAGCAGTGGGACAGGGTCGGCCTATGGCTACACCTTC; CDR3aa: CASSGTGSAYGYTF
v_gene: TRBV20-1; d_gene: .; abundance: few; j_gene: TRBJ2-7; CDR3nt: TGCAGTGCCGTCGGGGTCCCGGGGACCTACGAGCAGTACTTC; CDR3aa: CSAVGVPGTYEQYF
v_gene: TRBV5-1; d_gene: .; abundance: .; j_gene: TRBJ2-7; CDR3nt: TGCGCCAGCAGCTTGATTTGGACAGAGCAGTACTTC; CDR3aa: CASSLIWTEQYF
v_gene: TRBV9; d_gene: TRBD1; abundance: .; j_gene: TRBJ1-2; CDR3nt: TGTGCCAGCAGCGTTGGACAGGGGAGGGCGGATGGCTACACCTTC; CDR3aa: CASSVGQGRADGYTF
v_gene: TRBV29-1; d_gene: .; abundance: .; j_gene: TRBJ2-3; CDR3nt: TGCAGCGTGGGGGCCGGCACAGATACGCAGTATTTT; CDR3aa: CSVGAGTDTQYF
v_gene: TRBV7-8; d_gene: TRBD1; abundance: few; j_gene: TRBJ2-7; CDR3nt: TGTGCCAGCAGCTCCCGGGACAGCAGCTCCTACGAGCAGTACTTC; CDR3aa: CASSSRDSSSYEQYF
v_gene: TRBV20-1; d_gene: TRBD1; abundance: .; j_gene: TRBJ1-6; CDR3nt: TGCAGTGCTAGGACAGGGGGCGGCGATTCACCCCTCCACTTT; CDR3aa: CSARTGGGDSPLHF
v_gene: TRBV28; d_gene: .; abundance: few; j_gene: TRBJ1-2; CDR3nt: TGTGCCAGCAGCCAGATTGATCCCCAGGCAGCTTATGGCTACACCTTC; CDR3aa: CASSQIDPQAAYGYTF
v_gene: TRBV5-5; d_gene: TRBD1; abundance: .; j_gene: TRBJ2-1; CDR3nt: TGTGCCAGCGGTTCCGGGACAGGGCTTTTAAATGAGCAGTTCTTC; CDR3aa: CASGSGTGLLNEQFF
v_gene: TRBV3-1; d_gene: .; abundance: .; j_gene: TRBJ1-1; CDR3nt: TGTGCCAGCAGCCCCAGGGTAATTAGCACTGAAGCTTTCTTT; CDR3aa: CASSPRVISTEAFF
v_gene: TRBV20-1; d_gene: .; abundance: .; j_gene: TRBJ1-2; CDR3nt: TGCAGTGCTAGTGAGTCCGCTAACTATGGCTACACCTTC; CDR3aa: CSASESANYGYTF
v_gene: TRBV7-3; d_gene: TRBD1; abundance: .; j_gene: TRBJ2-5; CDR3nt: TGTGCCAGCATCGAAACCGGGACAGACTCACAAGAGACCCAGTACTTC; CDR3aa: CASIETGTDSQETQYF
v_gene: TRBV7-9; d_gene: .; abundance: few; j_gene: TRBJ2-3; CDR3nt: TGTGCCAGCAGCCGGCTAAGGACAGATACGCAGTATTTT; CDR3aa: CASSRLRTDTQYF
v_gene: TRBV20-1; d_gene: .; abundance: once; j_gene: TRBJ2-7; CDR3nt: TGCAGTGCTACCCCCGGAACATTCTACAATGAGCAGTACTTC; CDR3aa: CSATPGTFYNEQYF
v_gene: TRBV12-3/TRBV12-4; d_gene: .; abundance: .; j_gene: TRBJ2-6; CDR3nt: TGTGCCAGCAGTCCCATCAGGACAGCCCAAAACGACCTGACTTTC; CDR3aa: CASSPIRTAQNDLTF
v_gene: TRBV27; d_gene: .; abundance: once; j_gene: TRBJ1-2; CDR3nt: TGTGCCAGCAGTTTAGATCAGGATCTCCGGTATGGCTACACCTTC; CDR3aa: CASSLDQDLRYGYTF
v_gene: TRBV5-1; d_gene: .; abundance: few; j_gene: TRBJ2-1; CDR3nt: TGCGCCAGCAGCTTGGAGCGGTCGAGCTCCTACAATGAGCAGTTCTTC; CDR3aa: CASSLERSSSYNEQFF
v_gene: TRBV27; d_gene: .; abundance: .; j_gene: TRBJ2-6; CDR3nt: TGTGCCAGCAGTTTCGCCCTGACAGGCGCATATTTCACCAACGTCCTGACTTTC; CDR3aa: CASSFALTGAYFTNVLTF
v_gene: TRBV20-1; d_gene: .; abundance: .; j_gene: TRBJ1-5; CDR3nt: TGCAGTGCTGACGAGGGGGGAGATGAGCAGCCCCAGCATTTT; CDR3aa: CSADEGGDEQPQHF
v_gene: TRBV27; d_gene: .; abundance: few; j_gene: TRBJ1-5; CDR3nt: TGTGCCAGCAGTGGGGACAATCAATCGAATCAGCCCCAGCATTTT; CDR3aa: CASSGDNQSNQPQHF
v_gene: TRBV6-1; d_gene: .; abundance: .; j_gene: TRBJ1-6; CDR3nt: TGTGCCAGCAGTGAAGATGGGCCATGGAATTCACCGCTCCACTTT; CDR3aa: CASSEDGPWNSPLHF
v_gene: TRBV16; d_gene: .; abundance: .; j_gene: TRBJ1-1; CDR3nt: TGTGCCAGCAGCCAAGAGTGGGACACTGAAGCTTTCTTT; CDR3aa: CASSQEWDTEAFF
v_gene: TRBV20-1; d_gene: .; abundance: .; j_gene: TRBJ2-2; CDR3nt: TGCAGTGCATTCACCGGCGGGGAGCTGTTTTTT; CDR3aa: CSAFTGGELFF
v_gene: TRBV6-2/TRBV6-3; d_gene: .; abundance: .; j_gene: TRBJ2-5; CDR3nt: TGTGCCAGTGAAAAGGGGGGGCCCCCATACAATGAGCAGTACTTC; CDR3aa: CASEKGGPPYNEQYF
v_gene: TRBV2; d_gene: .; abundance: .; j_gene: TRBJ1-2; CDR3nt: TGTGCCAGCAGCGTGGACCAGGTATTGGGTGGCTACACCTTC; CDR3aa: CASSVDQVLGGYTF
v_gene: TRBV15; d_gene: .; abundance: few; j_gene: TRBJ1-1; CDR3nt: TGTGCCACCAGCAGAGATCTAGGGTTCACTGAAGCTTTCTTT; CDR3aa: CATSRDLGFTEAFF
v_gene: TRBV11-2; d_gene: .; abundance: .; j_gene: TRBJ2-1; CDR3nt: TGTGCCAGCAGCTTATTAAAGGGGCGCCTTGAGCAGTTCTTC; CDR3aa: CASSLLKGRLEQFF
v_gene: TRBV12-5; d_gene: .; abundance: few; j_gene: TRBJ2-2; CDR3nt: TGTGCTAGTCACGGTCCCACCGGGGAGCTGTTTTTT; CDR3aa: CASHGPTGELFF
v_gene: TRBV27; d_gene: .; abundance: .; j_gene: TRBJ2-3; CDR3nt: TGTGCCAGCAGTTATAGTGTGGGTAAGAAGGATACGCAGTATTTT; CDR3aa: CASSYSVGKKDTQYF